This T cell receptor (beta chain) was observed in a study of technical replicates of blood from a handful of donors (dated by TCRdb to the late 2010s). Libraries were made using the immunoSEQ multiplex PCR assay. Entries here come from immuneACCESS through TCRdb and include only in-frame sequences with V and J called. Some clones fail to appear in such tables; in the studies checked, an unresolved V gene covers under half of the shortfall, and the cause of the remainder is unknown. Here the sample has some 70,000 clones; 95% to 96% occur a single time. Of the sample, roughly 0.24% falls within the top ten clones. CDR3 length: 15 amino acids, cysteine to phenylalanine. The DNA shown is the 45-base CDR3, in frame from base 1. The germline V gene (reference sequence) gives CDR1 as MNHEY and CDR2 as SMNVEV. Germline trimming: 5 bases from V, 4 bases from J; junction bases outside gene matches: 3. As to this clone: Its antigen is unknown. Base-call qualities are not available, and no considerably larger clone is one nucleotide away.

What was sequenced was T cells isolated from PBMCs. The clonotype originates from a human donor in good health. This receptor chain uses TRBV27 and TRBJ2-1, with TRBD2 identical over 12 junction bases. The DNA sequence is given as TGTGCCAGCAGTACCGGGACTAGCGGGTACAATGAGCAGTTCTTC. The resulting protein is CASSTGTSGYNEQFF.